These 23 T cell receptor beta chains were all obtained from the same sample, sequenced in a study of T cell responses to AZD1222 COVID-19 vaccine. Profiling relied on immunoSEQ multiplex PCR, and the TCRdb table lists in-frame clones only, not all of them. The table lists about 120,000 clones, over 75% of them singletons. The sequenced sample was peripheral blood, obtained on day 0 of MenACWY control vaccination. These receptors were taken from an adult in good health.

This chain connects TRBV28 to TRBJ1-1; D is undetermined. V shed 3 bases and J shed 1 base, with 9 bases lying between them. This CDR3 has 14 amino acids. CDR1 and CDR2 from the germline V gene are MDHEN and SYDVKM. The chain's CDR3 is CASSLGWGNTEAFF. Here the CDR3 DNA reads TGTGCCAGCAGTTTGGGTTGGGGGAACACTGAAGCTTTCTTT.

The chain is built from TRBV28 and TRBJ2-7; the D gene is possibly TRBD1 (6 bases). The V end lost 7 bases, the J end lost 5 bases, and 15 bases lay between the germline ends. From germline, CDR1 is MDHEN and CDR2 SYDVKM. The CDR3 is 13 residues long. The CDR3 nucleotides read TGTGCCAGCAATACCGGGACAAGGGACGAGCAGTACTTC. It specifies CASNTGTRDEQYF.

V is TRBV15 and J is TRBJ1-6, with D possibly being TRBD1 (5 bases). Germline-derived CDR1 and CDR2 are LNHNV and YYDKDF (reference sequence). Trimming removed 2 bases from V and 4 bases from J, with 12 bases in between. This CDR3 is 16 amino acids long. The CDR3 DNA sequence: TGTGCCACCAGCAGACCACAGGTAGATTATAATTCACCCCTCCACTTT. Residues: CATSRPQVDYNSPLHF.

CDR3 bases: TGTGCCAGCAGTTACTCAGGCAGAAACTCTGGAAACACCATATATTTT. Protein product: CASSYSGRNSGNTIYF. V and J are TRBV6-6 and TRBJ1-3; D unresolved. Per germline, CDR1 MNHNY and CDR2 SVGAGI (reference sequence). The CDR3 runs to 16 residues. V shed 0 bases and J shed 0 bases, with 9 bases lying between them.

The gene calls are TRBV3-1 (or the pseudogene TRBV3-2) and TRBJ2-1; maybe TRBD2 (5 bases). V was cut by 4 bases and J by 6 bases, with 19 bases left in between. In germline, CDR1 is LGHDT, CDR2 YNNKEL (reference sequence). This CDR3 is built from 16 residues. CDR3 coding DNA: TGTGCCAGCAGCCGGGATGCGTCGGTTCGGGGCAATGAGCAGTTCTTC. This codes for CASSRDASVRGNEQFF.

For the CDR3, the DNA is TGTGCCACCAGTGATTACTCAGATACGCAGTATTTT. Residues: CATSDYSDTQYF. The chain uses TRBV24-1 and TRBJ2-3, with unresolved D. V lost 2 bases and J lost 4, with 3 bases in between. The CDR3 has 12 residues. Germline-derived CDR1 and CDR2 are KGHDR and SFDVKD.

The rearrangement joins TRBV20-1 to TRBJ2-4; a possible D gene is TRBD1 (5 bases). The CDR3 is 15 amino acids. V was trimmed by 3 bases and J by 6 bases, leaving 18 bases between them. CDR1 is DFQATT and CDR2 is SNEGSKA in the germline V gene (reference sequence). CDR3 in DNA: TGCAGTGCTAGTATGGGGCCCTTCCCCCTAAACATTCAGTACTTC. This gives the protein CSASMGPFPLNIQYF.

The rearrangement uses TRBV27 and TRBJ2-6; D is uncertain. Germline-derived CDR1 and CDR2 are MNHEY and SMNVEV (reference sequence). The V and J ends lost 4 bases and 0 bases respectively, with 19 bases between them. The CDR3 totals 19 residues. The CDR3 nucleotides read TGTGCCAGCAGTTCCGGTGATTGGGCTGCAAGCTCTGGGGCCAACGTCCTGACTTTC. This translates into CASSSGDWAASSGANVLTF.

The chain combines TRBV19 with TRBJ2-2; D gene ambiguous. This CDR3 comprises 13 residues. Trimming removed 6 bases at V and 5 bases at J, with 10 bases between. Germline V gives CDR1 LNHDA, CDR2 SQIVND (reference sequence). The CDR3 nucleotides read TGTGCCAGTAGCCGCCAATTGACCGGGGAGCTGTTTTTT. Its protein product is CASSRQLTGELFF.

The chain joins TRBV5-4 to TRBJ2-2, with 10 bases lining up with TRBD1. This CDR3 has 15 amino acids. The J segment lost 1 base and the V segment lost 4 bases, leaving 1 base of the junction unmatched. The germline CDR1 and CDR2 sequences are SGHNT and YYREEE (reference sequence). The CDR3 region has the DNA TGTGCCAGCAGCCGGACAGGGGGGAACACCGGGGAGCTGTTTTTT. Amino acids: CASSRTGGNTGELFF.

The rearrangement uses TRBV7-2 and TRBJ1-3; D is unclear. The CDR3 is made up of 15 amino acids. V was pared by 5 bases and J by 2 bases, with 13 bases between. Germline values: CDR1 SGHTA, CDR2 FQGNSA. In DNA form, the CDR3 reads TGTGCCAGCAGCACTTACAAGGAGGCTGGAAACACCATATATTTT. It codes for CASSTYKEAGNTIYF. The entire variable domain, with the rest obtained from reference TRBV7-2 and TRBJ1-3, is as follows: GAGVSQSPSNKVTEKGKDVELRCDPISGHTALYWYRQSLGQGLEFLIYFQGNSAPDKSGLPSDRFSAERTGGSVSTLTIQRTQQEDSAVYLCASSTYKEAGNTIYFGEGSWLTVV.

The J gene is TRBJ2-3, the V gene TRBV6-5; D ambiguous. The germline V gene encodes CDR1 MNHEY and CDR2 SVGAGI. This CDR3 is 15 amino acids long. V lost 0 bases, J lost 0 bases, and 7 bases lay in between. The CDR3 region is CASSYSGHSTDTQYF. CDR3 in DNA: TGTGCCAGCAGTTACTCGGGTCACAGCACAGATACGCAGTATTTT.

The chain combines TRBV19 with TRBJ1-2; 8 bases align to TRBD1. The CDR3 consists of 14 residues. CDR1 is LNHDA, CDR2 SQIVND, per germline (reference sequence). V shed 3 bases and J 4 bases; nucleotides not matched to a gene: 4. This CDR3 reads CASSMSGGSYGYTF. The CDR3 bases are TGTGCCAGTAGTATGTCAGGGGGCTCCTATGGCTACACCTTC. The variable domain in full, with the rest retrieved from reference TRBV19 and TRBJ1-2, is DGGITQSPKYLFRKEGQNVTLSCEQNLNHDAMYWYRQDPGQGLRLIYYSQIVNDFQKGDIAEGYSVSREKKESFPLTVTSAQKNPTAFYLCASSMSGGSYGYTFGSGTRLTVV.

This chain links TRBV28 with TRBJ2-3; 9 nucleotides agree with TRBD1. V trimming: 1 base; J trimming: 7 bases; junction bases outside the gene matches: 6. The CDR3 consists of 15 residues. The V gene's germline CDR1 is MDHEN and CDR2 SYDVKM. The CDR3, as DNA: TGTGCCAGCAGTTTATCCGGGACAGGGAAAAATACGCAGTATTTT. Protein sequence: CASSLSGTGKNTQYF.

The chain couples TRBV2 to TRBJ2-3, with TRBD2 matching over 11 bases. After removal of 7 bases from V and 9 bases from J, the junction contained 15 bases not matched to a gene. CDR1 and CDR2 (germline): SNHLY, FYNNEI. The length of the CDR3 is 16 residues. The CDR3: CASKASGGTARGTQYF. The CDR3 DNA is TGTGCCAGCAAAGCTAGCGGGGGGACCGCAAGAGGGACGCAGTATTTT.

A word on this clone: This likely comes from a read error, as the CDR3 has no conserved phenylalanine or tryptophan at its end. It is unclear where the CDR3 begins or ends on the DNA, so no DNA is shown, and the CDR3 is as TCRdb lists it. The chain recombines TRBV2 with TRBJ1-1; the table's D gene call, TRBD1, was not cross checked with the DNA. Per germline, CDR1 SNHLY and CDR2 FYNNEI. Termini included, the CDR3 measures 14 amino acids. The CDR3 region is CASSEARGTGLFVG.

The chain recombines TRBV11-2 with TRBJ1-6; D is possibly TRBD1 (6 bases). The CDR3 loop spans 15 amino acids. Per germline, CDR1 SGHAT and CDR2 FQNNGV. Trimming pared 1 base from V and 10 bases from J, leaving 14 bases between. CDR3 nucleotide sequence: TGTGCCAGCAGCTTAGTGGACAGTGCCTGGTCACCCCTCCACTTT. This sequence encodes CASSLVDSAWSPLHF.

CDR3 nucleotides: TGTGCCAGCAGATTGACAGGTCAGGAGACCCAGTACTTC. Amino acids: CASRLTGQETQYF. The gene calls are TRBV6-5 and TRBJ2-5; perhaps TRBD1 as D (6 bases). Deletions cut 6 bases from V and 5 bases from J, with 13 bases between. CDR3 length: 13 residues. Germline V gene lookup returns CDR1 MNHEY and CDR2 SVGAGI.

The rearrangement joins TRBV18 to TRBJ1-2; 8 nucleotides agree with TRBD1. The CDR3 spans 13 residues. V gave up 6 bases and J gave up 4 bases; unmatched junction bases: 4. From germline, CDR1 is KGHSH and CDR2 LQKENI. For the CDR3, the DNA is TGTGCCAGCTCCGTGGACAGGGCCTATGGCTACACCTTC. The encoded protein is CASSVDRAYGYTF.

For this clone: A junction boundary mismatches the germline segment, possibly from a read error. The rearrangement links TRBV3-1 (or the pseudogene TRBV3-2) to TRBJ2-1; D ambiguous. Germline CDR1 reads LGHDT; CDR2 reads YNNKEL (reference sequence). The length of the CDR3 is 10 residues. In DNA form, the CDR3 reads TGTGCCAGCAGCCAAGATCGGGTGGTCTTC. Protein: CASSQDRVVF.

DNA of the CDR3: TGTGCCAGCTCCCAAGTGGGCCACAATGAGCAGTTCTTC. This codes for CASSQVGHNEQFF. The J gene is TRBJ2-1, the V gene TRBV18; no clear D. Germline CDR1 is KGHSH and CDR2 is LQKENI. The CDR3 is made up of 13 amino acids. V was cut by 6 bases and J by 5 bases, with 11 bases left in between.

The count of this clone is one. A junction boundary mismatches the germline segment, possibly from a read error. V gene TRBV7-7 combines with J gene TRBJ2-2; D gene uncertain. Per the germline V gene, CDR1 is SSHAT and CDR2 is FNYEAQ (reference sequence). The CDR3 extends over 16 amino acids. For the CDR3, the DNA is TGTGCTAGCAGCTTAGCACAGAGCGCGAACACCGGGGAGCTGTTTTTT. The encoded protein is CASSLAQSANTGELFF.

This chain connects TRBV3-1 (or the pseudogene TRBV3-2) to TRBJ1-4; D unresolved. The CDR3 sequence is 13 residues long. The V end lost 4 bases, the J end lost 8 bases, and 11 bases lay between the germline ends. CDR1 is LGHDT and CDR2 is YNNKEL in the germline V gene (reference sequence). The CDR3 DNA sequence: TGTGCCAGCAGCCTATCTACCTTAGAAAAACTGTTTTTT. Its translation: CASSLSTLEKLFF.